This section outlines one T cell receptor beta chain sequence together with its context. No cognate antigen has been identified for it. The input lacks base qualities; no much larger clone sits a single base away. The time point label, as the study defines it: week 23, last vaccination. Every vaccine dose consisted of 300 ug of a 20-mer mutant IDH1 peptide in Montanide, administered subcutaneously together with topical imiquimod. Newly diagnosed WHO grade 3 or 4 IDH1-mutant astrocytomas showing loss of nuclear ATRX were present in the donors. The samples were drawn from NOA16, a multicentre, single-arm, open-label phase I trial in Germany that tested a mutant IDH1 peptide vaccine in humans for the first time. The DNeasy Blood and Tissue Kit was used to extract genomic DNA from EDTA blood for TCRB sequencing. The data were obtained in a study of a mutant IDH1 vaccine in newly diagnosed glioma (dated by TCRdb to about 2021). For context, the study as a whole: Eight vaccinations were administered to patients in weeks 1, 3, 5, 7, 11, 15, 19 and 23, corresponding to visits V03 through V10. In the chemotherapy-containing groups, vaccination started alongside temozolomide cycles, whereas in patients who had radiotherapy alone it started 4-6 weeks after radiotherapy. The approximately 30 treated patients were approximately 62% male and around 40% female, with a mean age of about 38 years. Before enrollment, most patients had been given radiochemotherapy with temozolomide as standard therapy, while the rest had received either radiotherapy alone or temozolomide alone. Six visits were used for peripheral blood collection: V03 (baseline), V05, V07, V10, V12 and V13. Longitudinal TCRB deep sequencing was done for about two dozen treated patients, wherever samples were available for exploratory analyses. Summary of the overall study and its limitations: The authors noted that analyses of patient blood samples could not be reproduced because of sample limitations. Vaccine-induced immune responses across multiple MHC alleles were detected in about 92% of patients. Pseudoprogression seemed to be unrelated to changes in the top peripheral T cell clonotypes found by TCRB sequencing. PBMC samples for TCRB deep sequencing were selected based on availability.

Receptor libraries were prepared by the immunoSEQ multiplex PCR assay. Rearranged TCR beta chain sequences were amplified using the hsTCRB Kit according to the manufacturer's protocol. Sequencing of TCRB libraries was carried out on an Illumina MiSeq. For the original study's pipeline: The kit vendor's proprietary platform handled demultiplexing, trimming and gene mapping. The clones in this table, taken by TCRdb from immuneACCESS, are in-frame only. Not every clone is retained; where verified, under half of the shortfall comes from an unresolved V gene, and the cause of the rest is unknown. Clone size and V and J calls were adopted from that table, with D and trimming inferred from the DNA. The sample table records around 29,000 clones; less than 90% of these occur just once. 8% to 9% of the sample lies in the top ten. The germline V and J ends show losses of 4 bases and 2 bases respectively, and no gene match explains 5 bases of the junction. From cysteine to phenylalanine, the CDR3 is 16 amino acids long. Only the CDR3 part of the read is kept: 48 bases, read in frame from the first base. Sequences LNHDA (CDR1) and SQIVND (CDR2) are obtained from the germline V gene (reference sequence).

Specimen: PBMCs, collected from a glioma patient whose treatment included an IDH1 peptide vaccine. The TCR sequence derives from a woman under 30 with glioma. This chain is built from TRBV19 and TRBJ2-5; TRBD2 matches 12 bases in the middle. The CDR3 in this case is CASSTRLAGEQETQYF. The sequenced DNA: TGTGCCAGTAGTACCCGACTAGCGGGGGAACAAGAGACCCAGTACTTC. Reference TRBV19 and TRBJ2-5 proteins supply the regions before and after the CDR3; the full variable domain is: DGGITQSPKYLFRKEGQNVTLSCEQNLNHDAMYWYRQDPGQGLRLIYYSQIVNDFQKGDIAEGYSVSREKKESFPLTVTSAQKNPTAFYLCASSTRLAGEQETQYFGPGTRLLVL.